This TCR beta chain was obtained from a study of blood T cell repertoires in COVID-19. The overall study: Sources were T cells, B-cell-depleted T cells, or PBMCs; the material itself was cDNA or gDNA.

Measured with immunoSEQ multiplex PCR; TCRdb has only the in-frame clones, and not every one. The repertoire holds just over 650,000 clones, 90% seen once, with 0.2% to 0.3% in the top ten. The receptor was isolated from a woman younger than 30 with acute or convalescent COVID-19. Sequencing used peripheral blood.

CDR3 sequence: CASSSTQANTEAFF. The CDR3 coding sequence is TGTGCCAGCTCGTCTACCCAGGCGAACACTGAAGCTTTCTTT. The rearrangement joins TRBV18 to TRBJ1-1; D is undetermined. V was clipped by 6 bases and J by 1 base, with 12 bases between them. Germline CDR1 reads KGHSH; CDR2 reads LQKENI. The CDR3 runs to 14 residues.